Described below is a single T cell receptor (beta chain) sequence and its context. Antigen specificity is unknown. These data belong to a study of T cells in Graves' hyperthyroidism and ophthalmopathy. Findings and caveats of the study: In simple terms, a model built on 13 V-J features told ophthalmopathy apart from stable hyperthyroidism.

The germline CDR1 and CDR2 sequences are MNHNS and SASEGT. This CDR3 comprises 15 residues. Deletions cut 7 bases from V and 7 bases from J, with 22 bases between. If no ophthalmopathy progression occurred within 18 months, Graves' hyperthyroidism was stable. Diagnosis of hyperthyroidism was new in patients aged 18 to 65, and its duration was under 2 months. The PBMCs were sourced from fresh peripheral blood (less than 11 ml). Researchers amplified the TCR beta CDR3 regions from RNA transcripts. With the HTBI primer set, the TCR CDR3 went through a first round of RT-PCR. From the multiplex PCR reads, TCRdb called clonotypes with MiXCR, one entry per CDR3 protein. The sample has approximately 510,000 distinct CDR3 sequences, 20% to 25% seen once; the top ten hold about a quarter.

The chain links TRBV6-1 to TRBJ1-2; D uncertain. The source is a man in his late teens or twenties with Graves' hyperthyroidism. Sequenced sample: blood. CDR3 residues: CASNTPRYIGGGYTF. The CDR3, as DNA: TGTGCCAGCAATACACCCCGATACATAGGCGGTGGCTACACCTTC.